This TCR beta chain was sequenced for a study of T-cell reconstitution after alpha-beta-depleted transplantation in children. In its sample, this clonotype was seen a few times. Preparation of the TCRbeta library involved a method that used unique molecular identifiers. In TCRdb, the PCR reads were re-called with MiXCR into one record per CDR3 protein. The repertoire consists of 300,000 to 400,000 distinct CDR3 sequences, with approximately 23% occurring once and the leading ten covering approximately 9.9%. The CDR3 consists of 16 residues. Germline values: CDR1 MNHEY, CDR2 SMNVEV (reference sequence). V was clipped by 6 bases and J by 3 bases; unmatched bases: 8.

Sequenced material: PBMCs, mostly from graft donor cells, taken 180 days after TCRalphabeta/CD19-depleted stem cell transplant. The clonotype comes from a male patient under 18 who had a stem cell transplant for acute lymphoblastic leukemia, so the T cells may come from the graft donor. This sequence joins TRBV27 and TRBJ2-3, with 11 bases that match TRBD2. CDR3 DNA sequence: TGTGCCAGCAGCTTACTAGCGGGAGAAGTGACAGATACGCAGTATTTT. It yields the protein CASSLLAGEVTDTQYF.